The 17 T cell receptor beta chains listed next were all sequenced from one sample in a study of identical twins. Via MiXCR, TCRdb re-called the 5' RACE reads, giving one row per CDR3 protein. The repertoire includes 700,000 to 950,000 distinct CDR3 sequences, roughly 12% of them detected once, and roughly 1.6% sits in the top ten. This same sample was also taken into another study, of yellow fever vaccine responses in identical twins.

Material for sequencing was PBMCs. These receptors originate from a young woman in good health.

The chain recombines TRBV7-9 with TRBJ1-2; D gene ambiguous. In germline, CDR1 is SEHNR, CDR2 FQNEAQ (reference sequence). This CDR3 contains 16 residues. Trimming removed 0 bases from V and 6 bases from J, with 17 bases in between. Here the CDR3 DNA reads TGTGCCAGCAGCTTAGCTGTGGCCAGAAACAAAGATGGCTACACCTTC. Its translation: CASSLAVARNKDGYTF. Filled out from reference TRBV7-9 and TRBJ1-2, the complete variable domain reads DTGVSQNPRHKITKRGQNVTFRCDPISEHNRLYWYRQTLGQGPEFLTYFQNEAQLEKSRLLSDRFSAERPKGSFSTLEIQRTEQGDSAMYLCASSLAVARNKDGYTFGSGTRLTVV.

The rearrangement uses TRBV9 and TRBJ2-5; 8 bases align to TRBD2. Germline lookup yields CDR1 SGDLS and CDR2 YYNGEE. Unmatched junction bases numbered 16, after V lost 1 base and J lost 2 bases. The CDR3 contains 19 residues. CDR3 DNA sequence: TGTGCCAGCAGCGTACCCCCCGTGGGTAGCGGGAATCCTCAAGAGACCCAGTACTTC. This codes for CASSVPPVGSGNPQETQYF. Full variable domain (outside the CDR3, taken from reference TRBV9 and TRBJ2-5): DSGVTQTPKHLITATGQRVTLRCSPRSGDLSVYWYQQSLDQGLQFLIQYYNGEERAKGNILERFSAQQFPDLHSELNLSSLELGDSALYFCASSVPPVGSGNPQETQYFGPGTRLLVL.

The table lists this clonotype with a few counts. The chain recombines TRBV5-5 with TRBJ1-4, with TRBD1 matching over 7 bases. The length of the CDR3 is 15 residues. V was pared by 4 bases and J by 2 bases, with 5 bases of the junction left unmatched. The V gene's germline CDR1 is SGHKS and CDR2 YYEKEE (reference sequence). The CDR3, as DNA: TGTGCCAGCAGCGGGAACAGGGGTACTAATGAAAAACTGTTTTTT. This gives the protein CASSGNRGTNEKLFF.

The table lists this clonotype with a few counts. The chain combines TRBV20-1 with TRBJ2-2, with D perhaps TRBD1 or TRBD2 (5 bases each). The CDR3 length is 14 residues. Trimming took off 5 bases at V and 6 bases at J, with 16 bases between the two ends. Looked up from germline, CDR1 is DFQATT and CDR2 is SNEGSKA (reference sequence). The CDR3 coding sequence is TGCAGTGCTCTTCTGACGGGGCGTTCCGGGGAGCTGTTTTTT. Translating it yields CSALLTGRSGELFF.

The CDR3 reads CASQKTPTGSYGYTF. CDR3 bases: TGCGCCAGCCAGAAAACCCCGACAGGCTCCTATGGCTACACCTTC. The chain employs TRBV5-1 and TRBJ1-2; tentatively, D is TRBD1 (6 bases). Trimming pared 7 bases from V and 4 bases from J, leaving 20 bases between. The CDR3 covers 15 residues. Germline values: CDR1 SGHRS, CDR2 YFSETQ.

The CDR3 DNA sequence: TGTGCCAGCAGTTCTTTGACGGGACTCATTAAGCCAGATGAGCAGTTCTTC. This encodes CASSSLTGLIKPDEQFF. The chain joins TRBV28 to TRBJ2-1, with D tentatively TRBD2 (6 bases). Looked up from germline, CDR1 is MDHEN and CDR2 is SYDVKM. This CDR3 region has 17 residues. Deletions cut 4 bases from V and 8 bases from J, with 24 bases between.

This rearrangement joins TRBV9 to TRBJ2-2; D gene uncertain. Germline loops: CDR1 SGDLS, CDR2 YYNGEE. V lost 1 base, J lost 1 base, and 14 bases lay in between. This CDR3 spans 17 amino acids. CDR3 amino acids: CASSVTPREVNTGELFF. In DNA, the CDR3 is TGTGCCAGCAGCGTAACCCCACGCGAGGTGAACACCGGGGAGCTGTTTTTT.

This clonotype has only a few counts. The chain couples TRBV10-3 to TRBJ1-6, with TRBD1 identical over 9 bases. The CDR3 runs 15 residues. Trimming removed 4 bases from V and 7 bases from J; junction bases left unmatched: 5. Germline V gene data show CDR1 as ENHRY and CDR2 as SYGVKD. CDR3: CAISVTGTGNSPLHF. In DNA, the CDR3 is TGTGCCATCAGTGTTACCGGGACAGGGAATTCACCCCTCCACTTT.

CDR3 sequence reads: CASSLQPPGTGELFF. Written as DNA, the CDR3 is TGTGCCAGCAGCTTACAACCCCCGGGCACCGGGGAGCTGTTTTTT. The J gene is TRBJ2-2, the V gene TRBV11-3; D remains unclear. V was trimmed by 2 bases and J by 4 bases, leaving 11 bases between them. This CDR3 has 15 amino acids. Germline V CDR1 and CDR2: SGHNT, YENEEA.

The J gene is TRBJ2-5, the V gene TRBV28; D may be TRBD1 (5 bases). V lost 2 bases, J lost 5 bases, and 15 bases lay in between. Germline V lookup: CDR1 MDHEN, CDR2 SYDVKM. This CDR3 is built from 15 residues. This chain's CDR3 is CASSLPPGLRETQYF. CDR3 nucleotide sequence: TGTGCCAGCAGTTTACCCCCAGGGTTACGGGAGACCCAGTACTTC.

The chain combines TRBV6-5 with TRBJ2-2; D possibly matches TRBD1 or TRBD2 (5 bases each). V lost 0 bases to trimming and J lost 10 bases, with 21 bases between them. CDR1 is MNHEY, CDR2 SVGAGI, per germline. The CDR3 runs to 17 residues. The CDR3 nucleotides read TGTGCCAGCAGTTACTCGGCTAGTCTTGTCGTGGGACCGGAGCTGTTTTTT. Encoded protein: CASSYSASLVVGPELFF.

This clonotype was seen a few times. This chain uses TRBV12-3 or TRBV12-4 with TRBJ2-5; the D gene could be TRBD1 or TRBD2 (6 bases each). With 6 bases removed from V and 3 bases from J, the gap between germline ends came to 14 bases. The CDR3 covers 14 residues. CDR3 protein: CASSLEGEEETQYF. For the CDR3, the DNA is TGTGCCAGCAGCTTGGAGGGGGAAGAAGAGACCCAGTACTTC.

Ten or more counts support this clonotype. The gene calls are TRBV12-3 or TRBV12-4 and TRBJ1-2; no firm D call. The ends were cut back, 1 base at V and 4 bases at J, with 7 bases in the middle. The length of the CDR3 is 13 residues. CDR3 sequence: CASSLGRVYGYTF. The CDR3 nucleotides read TGTGCCAGCAGTTTAGGACGTGTCTATGGCTACACCTTC.

This clonotype was seen only a few times. The chain combines TRBV24-1 with TRBJ2-1, with TRBD1 identical over 9 bases. This CDR3 spans 16 amino acids. Germline CDR1 is KGHDR and CDR2 is SFDVKD. The ends lost 1 base at V and 7 bases at J; junction bases unmatched: 7. The CDR3 DNA reads TGTGCCACCAGTGATTTTGCACAGGGGGCGCTAAATGAGCAGTTCTTC. It encodes CATSDFAQGALNEQFF.

This chain joins TRBV14 and TRBJ2-7; 9 bases line up with TRBD1. The ends lost 7 bases at V and 2 bases at J; junction bases unmatched: 9. This CDR3 contains 15 residues. Germline V gene lookup returns CDR1 SGHDN and CDR2 FVKESK. The CDR3 is CASTNGDRAAYEQYV. CDR3 DNA sequence: TGTGCCAGCACCAATGGGGACAGGGCCGCCTACGAGCAGTACGTC.

This clonotype was recorded only once. A read error may account for a junction end that differs from germline. This chain links TRBV3-1 with TRBJ2-7; tentative D call: TRBD1 (5 bases). Per the germline V gene, CDR1 is LGHDT and CDR2 is YNNKEL (reference sequence). This CDR3 is built from 13 residues. Here the CDR3 reads CTSSNRNSYEQYF. The CDR3 nucleotides are TGTACCAGCAGCAACAGGAATTCCTACGAGCAGTACTTC.

This clonotype was seen many times. CDR3 amino acids: CASSGSAGQGYYTF. The CDR3 DNA reads TGTGCCAGCAGTGGCTCAGCGGGACAGGGTTACTACACCTTC. The rearrangement uses TRBV12-3 or TRBV12-4 and TRBJ1-2, with 9 bases aligning to TRBD1. The CDR3 has 14 amino acids. V shed 5 bases and J 10 bases; nucleotides not matched to a gene: 11.